This TCR beta chain was identified in a study of blood T cell repertoires in COVID-19. Clones were sequenced by immunoSEQ multiplex PCR, and TCRdb holds only the in-frame ones, with some missing. The profile shows around 310,000 clones, approximately 87% of them singletons. V gave up 5 bases and J gave up 0 bases; unmatched junction bases: 4. The length of the CDR3 is 14 residues. Germline V lookup: CDR1 SQVTM, CDR2 ANQGSEA. The specimen sequenced was peripheral blood. The receptor was derived from a woman aged 50 to 65 with active or convalescent COVID-19. This chain links TRBV29-1 with TRBJ2-3; 8 bases line up with TRBD1. The CDR3 bases are TGCAGCGTTACGGGGGACAGGAGCACAGATACGCAGTATTTT. Its translation is CSVTGDRSTDTQYF.